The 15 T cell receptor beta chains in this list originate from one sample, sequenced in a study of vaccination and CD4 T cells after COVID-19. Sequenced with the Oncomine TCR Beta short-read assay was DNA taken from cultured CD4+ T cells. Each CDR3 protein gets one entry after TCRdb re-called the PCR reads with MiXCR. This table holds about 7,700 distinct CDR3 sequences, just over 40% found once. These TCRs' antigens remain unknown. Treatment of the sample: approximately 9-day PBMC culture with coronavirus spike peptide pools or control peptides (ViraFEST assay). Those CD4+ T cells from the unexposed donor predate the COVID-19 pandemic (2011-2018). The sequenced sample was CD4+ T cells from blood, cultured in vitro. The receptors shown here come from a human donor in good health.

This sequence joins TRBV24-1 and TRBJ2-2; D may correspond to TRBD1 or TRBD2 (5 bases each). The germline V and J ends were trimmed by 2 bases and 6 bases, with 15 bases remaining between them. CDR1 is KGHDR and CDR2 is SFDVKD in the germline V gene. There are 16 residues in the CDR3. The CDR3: CATSDSPGRGPGELFF. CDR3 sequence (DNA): TGTGCCACCAGTGATTCGCCCGGACGGGGCCCCGGGGAGCTGTTTTTT.

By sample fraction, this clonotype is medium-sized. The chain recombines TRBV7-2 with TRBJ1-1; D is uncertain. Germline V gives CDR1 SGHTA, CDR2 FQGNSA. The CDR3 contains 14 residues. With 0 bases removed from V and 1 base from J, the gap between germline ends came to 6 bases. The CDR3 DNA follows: TGTGCCAGCAGCTTAGCACAAAGGAACACTGAAGCTTTCTTT. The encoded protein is CASSLAQRNTEAFF.

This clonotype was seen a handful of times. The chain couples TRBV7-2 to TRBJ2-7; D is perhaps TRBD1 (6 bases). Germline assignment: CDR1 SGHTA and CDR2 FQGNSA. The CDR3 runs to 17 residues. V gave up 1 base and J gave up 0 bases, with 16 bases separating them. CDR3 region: CASSLVGSGTYSYEQYF. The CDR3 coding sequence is TGTGCCAGCAGCTTAGTTGGGTCCGGGACATACTCCTACGAGCAGTACTTC.

The CDR3 DNA sequence: TGTGCCACCCGAACCGGGACGCTCATGAACACTGAAGCTTTCTTT. Translating it yields CATRTGTLMNTEAFF. The rearrangement uses TRBV19 and TRBJ1-1; D is perhaps TRBD1 (5 bases). Germline CDR1 reads LNHDA; CDR2 reads SQIVND (reference sequence). This CDR3 is built from 15 residues. Trimming pared 10 bases from V and 0 bases from J, leaving 18 bases between. The entire variable domain, with the rest obtained from reference TRBV19 and TRBJ1-1, is as follows: DGGITQSPKYLFRKEGQNVTLSCEQNLNHDAMYWYRQDPGQGLRLIYYSQIVNDFQKGDIAEGYSVSREKKESFPLTVTSAQKNPTAFYLCATRTGTLMNTEAFFGQGTRLTVV.

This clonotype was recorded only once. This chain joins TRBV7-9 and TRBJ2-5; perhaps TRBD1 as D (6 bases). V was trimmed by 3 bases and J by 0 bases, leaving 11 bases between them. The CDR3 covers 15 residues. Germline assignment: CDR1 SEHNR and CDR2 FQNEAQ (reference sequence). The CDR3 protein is CASSLTAGDQETQYF. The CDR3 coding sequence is TGTGCCAGCAGCTTGACGGCAGGGGACCAAGAGACCCAGTACTTC.

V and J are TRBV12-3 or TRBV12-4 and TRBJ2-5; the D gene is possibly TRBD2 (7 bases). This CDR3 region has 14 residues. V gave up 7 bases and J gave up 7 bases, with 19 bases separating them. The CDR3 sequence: CASNPLGGGGTQYF. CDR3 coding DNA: TGTGCCAGCAATCCGCTTGGGGGCGGGGGGACCCAGTACTTC.

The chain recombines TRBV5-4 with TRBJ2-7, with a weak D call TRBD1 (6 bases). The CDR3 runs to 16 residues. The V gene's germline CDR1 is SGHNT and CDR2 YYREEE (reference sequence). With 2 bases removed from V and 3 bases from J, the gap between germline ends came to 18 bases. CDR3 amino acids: CASSFTTGKGGYEQYF. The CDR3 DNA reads TGTGCCAGCAGCTTTACGACAGGTAAAGGGGGCTACGAGCAGTACTTC.

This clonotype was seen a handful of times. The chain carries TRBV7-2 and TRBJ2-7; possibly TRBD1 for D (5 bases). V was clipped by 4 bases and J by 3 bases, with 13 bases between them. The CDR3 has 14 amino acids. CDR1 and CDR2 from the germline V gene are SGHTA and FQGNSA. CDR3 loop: CASSSLGASYEQYF. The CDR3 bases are TGTGCCAGCAGCTCACTTGGGGCGAGCTACGAGCAGTACTTC.

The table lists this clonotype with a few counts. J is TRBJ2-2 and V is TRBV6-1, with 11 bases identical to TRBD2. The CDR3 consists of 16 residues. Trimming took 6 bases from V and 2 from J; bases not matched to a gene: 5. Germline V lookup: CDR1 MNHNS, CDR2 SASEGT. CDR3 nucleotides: TGTGCCAGCAGGCGGCTAGCGGGGGGAAACACCGGGGAGCTGTTTTTT. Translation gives CASRRLAGGNTGELFF.

In DNA form, the CDR3 reads TGTGCCACCAGGACTAGCGGGGGCCCGGGCGAGACCCAGTACTTC. This sequence encodes CATRTSGGPGETQYF. This chain joins TRBV6-1 and TRBJ2-5, with TRBD2 matching 13 bases. V was pared by 10 bases and J by 5 bases, with 10 bases of the junction left unmatched. Per germline, CDR1 MNHNS and CDR2 SASEGT. The CDR3 loop spans 15 amino acids.

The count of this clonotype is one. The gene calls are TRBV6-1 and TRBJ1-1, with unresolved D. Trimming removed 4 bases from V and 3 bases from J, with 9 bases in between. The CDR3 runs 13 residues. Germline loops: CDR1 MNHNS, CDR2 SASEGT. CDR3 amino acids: CASSAGRDTEAFF. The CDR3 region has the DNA TGTGCCAGCAGTGCAGGAAGGGACACTGAAGCTTTCTTT.

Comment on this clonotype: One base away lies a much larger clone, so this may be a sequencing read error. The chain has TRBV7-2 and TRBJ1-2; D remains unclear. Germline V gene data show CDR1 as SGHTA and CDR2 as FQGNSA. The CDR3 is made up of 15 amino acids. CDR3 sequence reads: CAGSLVAESNYGYTF. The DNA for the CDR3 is TGTGCCGGCAGCTTAGTAGCAGAATCTAACTATGGCTACACCTTC. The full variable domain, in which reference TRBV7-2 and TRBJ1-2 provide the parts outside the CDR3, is GAGVSQSPSNKVTEKGKDVELRCDPISGHTALYWYRQSLGQGLEFLIYFQGNSAPDKSGLPSDRFSAERTGGSVSTLTIQRTQQEDSAVYLCAGSLVAESNYGYTFGSGTRLTVV.

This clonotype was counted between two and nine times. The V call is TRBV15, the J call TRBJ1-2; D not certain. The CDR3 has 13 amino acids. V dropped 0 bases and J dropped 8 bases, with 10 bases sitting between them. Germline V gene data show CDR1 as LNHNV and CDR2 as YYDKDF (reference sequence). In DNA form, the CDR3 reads TGTGCCACCAGCAGAGATGGGAGGAACGGCTACACCTTC. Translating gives CATSRDGRNGYTF.

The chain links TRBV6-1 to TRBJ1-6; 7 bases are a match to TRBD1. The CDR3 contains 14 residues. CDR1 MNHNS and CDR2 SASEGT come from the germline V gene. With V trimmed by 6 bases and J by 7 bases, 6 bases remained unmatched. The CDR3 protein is CASSRQGHNSPLHF. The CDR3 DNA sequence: TGTGCCAGCAGCCGACAGGGCCACAATTCACCCCTCCACTTT.

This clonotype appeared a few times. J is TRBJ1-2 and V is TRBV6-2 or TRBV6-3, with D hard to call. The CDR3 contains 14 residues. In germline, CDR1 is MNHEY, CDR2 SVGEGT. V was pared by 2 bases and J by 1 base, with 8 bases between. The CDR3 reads CASSYPTSNYGYTF. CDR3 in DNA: TGTGCCAGCAGTTACCCTACTAGTAACTATGGCTACACCTTC.